The 12 T cell receptor beta chains listed next were all sequenced from one sample in a study of cytomegalovirus exposure and HLA in healthy donors. The PCR was carried out with 60 Vbeta primers and 13 Jbeta primers. Sequencing was performed with immunoSEQ multiplex PCR; in TCRdb, only in-frame clones are kept and a portion is missing. The sample lists 180,000 or so clones, roughly 9.4% occurring once. The sample taken for sequencing was PBMCs. The receptor set was obtained from a woman aged 30 to 39 in good health and CMV-seropositive.

This clone was counted only a few times. The chain joins TRBV29-1 to TRBJ1-4; the match to TRBD1 covers 10 bases. Germline loops: CDR1 SQVTM, CDR2 ANQGSEA. The CDR3 has 13 residues. V shed 7 bases and J 5 bases; nucleotides not matched to a gene: 4. CDR3 coding DNA: TGCAGCGGCCGACAGGGGGCGAATGAAAAACTGTTTTTT. Protein: CSGRQGANEKLFF.

J is TRBJ2-7 and V is TRBV28; 8 positions match TRBD1. V shed 5 bases and J 4 bases; nucleotides not matched to a gene: 13. CDR1 is MDHEN and CDR2 is SYDVKM in the germline V gene. This CDR3 comprises 16 residues. CDR3 bases: TGTGCCAGCAGTCCAACAGGCACAGGGGGTCCATACGAGCAGTACTTC. Encoded protein: CASSPTGTGGPYEQYF.

The chain joins TRBV7-2 to TRBJ2-5; D is undetermined. The germline V gene has CDR1 SGHTA and CDR2 FQGNSA. This CDR3 is 12 amino acids long. V shed 2 bases and J shed 7 bases, with 8 bases lying between them. The CDR3 nucleotides read TGTGCCAGCAGCTTATACTCGGGGACCCAGTACTTC. Translated: CASSLYSGTQYF.

The chain joins TRBV30 to TRBJ1-3; D call uncertain. Trimming removed 3 bases at V and 5 bases at J, with 11 bases between. Germline values: CDR1 GTSNPN, CDR2 SVGIG (reference sequence). The CDR3 extends over 13 amino acids. The CDR3 sequence is CAWSGGGRNTIYF. For the CDR3, the DNA is TGTGCCTGGAGCGGCGGTGGAAGAAACACCATATATTTT.

This clone has only a few counts. The chain employs TRBV9 and TRBJ1-3; D perhaps matches TRBD1 (6 bases). Deletions cut 1 base from V and 5 bases from J, with 13 bases between. The CDR3 is 15 amino acids. The germline V gene has CDR1 SGDLS and CDR2 YYNGEE. CDR3 region: CASSVHSGVRNTIYF. The CDR3 nucleotides read TGTGCCAGCAGCGTACACTCAGGGGTTAGAAACACCATATATTTT.

This chain connects TRBV5-1 to TRBJ2-5; D not resolved. Trimming took off 2 bases at V and 2 bases at J, with 10 bases between the two ends. The CDR3 has 14 residues. From germline, CDR1 is SGHRS and CDR2 YFSETQ. Here the CDR3 DNA reads TGCGCCAGCAGCTTCATTACACAGCAAGAGACCCAGTACTTC. Encoded protein: CASSFITQQETQYF.

There are a few counts of this clone. CDR3: CASSPPGLADYNEQFF. As DNA, the CDR3 is TGTGCCAGCAGCCCACCGGGACTAGCTGACTACAATGAGCAGTTCTTC. V and J are TRBV7-9 and TRBJ2-1; 9 nucleotides align to TRBD2. The V segment lost 5 bases and the J segment 3 bases; nucleotides outside the gene matches: 8. CDR1 and CDR2 from the germline V gene are SEHNR and FQNEAQ (reference sequence). The CDR3 runs to 16 residues.

In its sample, this clone was seen a few times. This chain uses TRBV19 with TRBJ2-6; 11 bases align to TRBD1. V shed 6 bases and J 1 base; nucleotides not matched to a gene: 8. Germline lookup yields CDR1 LNHDA and CDR2 SQIVND (reference sequence). This CDR3 has 18 residues. The CDR3 nucleotides are TGTGCCAGTAGCCTGTCCGGGACAGGGGGGTCTGGGGCCAACGTCCTGACTTTC. Amino acid sequence: CASSLSGTGGSGANVLTF.

The chain links TRBV5-4 to TRBJ1-1, with a tentative D call TRBD1 (6 bases). Germline CDR1 reads SGHNT; CDR2 reads YYREEE (reference sequence). The CDR3 has 14 residues. The ends were cut back, 5 bases at V and 4 bases at J, with 15 bases in the middle. CDR3 amino acids: CASRGQGLSTEAFF. In DNA, the CDR3 is TGTGCCAGCAGAGGTCAGGGGCTGTCCACTGAAGCTTTCTTT. The variable domain in full, with the rest retrieved from reference TRBV5-4 and TRBJ1-1, is ETGVTQSPTHLIKTRGQQVTLRCSSQSGHNTVSWYQQALGQGPQFIFQYYREEENGRGNFPPRFSGLQFPNYSSELNVNALELDDSALYLCASRGQGLSTEAFFGQGTRLTVV.

In its sample, this clone was seen a few times. The chain's CDR3 is CASSLAGQPQHF. Here the CDR3 DNA reads TGTGCCAGCAGCTTGGCGGGACAGCCCCAGCATTTT. J is TRBJ1-5 and V is TRBV5-4; no definite D call. Germline V CDR1 and CDR2: SGHNT, YYREEE (reference sequence). This CDR3 has 12 amino acids. Deletions cut 0 bases from V and 7 bases from J, with 5 bases between.

The V call is TRBV11-2, the J call TRBJ1-2; possibly TRBD1 for D (5 bases). The CDR3 length is 17 residues. CDR1 SGHAT and CDR2 FQNNGV come from the germline V gene. Trimming cost V 1 base and J 0 bases, with 15 bases left between them. CDR3 sequence reads: CASSLAQGTRANYGYTF. The CDR3 DNA reads TGTGCCAGCAGCTTAGCGCAGGGTACACGAGCTAACTATGGCTACACCTTC.

J is TRBJ2-3 and V is TRBV5-3, with D possibly being TRBD1 (6 bases). TRBV5-3 is designated an ORF whose function remains uncertain. The V and J ends lost 4 bases and 1 base respectively, with 10 bases between them. This CDR3 has 14 amino acids. CDR3 DNA sequence: TGTGCCAGAAGCAGGACAGAATGCACAGATACGCAGTATTTT. Amino acids: CARSRTECTDTQYF.